The 26 T cell receptor beta chains given below trace back to one sample, sequenced in a study of pediatric ulcerative colitis. The rectum was sampled with one to two pinch biopsies at colonoscopy. Clones were read by immunoSEQ multiplex PCR, and TCRdb kept only the in-frame ones, dropping some. The profile shows 30,000 or so clones, 80% to 85% of them singletons. The sequenced material came from gut tissue. Receptor source: a boy younger than 18 with mild ulcerative colitis.

The V gene is TRBV11-2, the J gene TRBJ2-2; 15 bases line up with TRBD2. This CDR3 comprises 19 residues. Germline values: CDR1 SGHAT, CDR2 FQNNGV. Trimming at V came to 5 bases and at J to 0 bases, leaving 7 bases not matched to a gene. The CDR3 spells CASSPGLAGGTANTGELFF. As DNA, the CDR3 is TGTGCCAGCAGCCCGGGACTAGCGGGGGGCACCGCGAACACCGGGGAGCTGTTTTTT.

The chain uses TRBV6-1 and TRBJ2-2, with 9 nucleotides matching TRBD1. Germline CDR1 and CDR2: MNHNS and SASEGT. J lost 3 bases, V lost 6 bases, and 2 bases had no gene match. The CDR3 totals 14 residues. As DNA, the CDR3 is TGTGCCAGCAGCCGGGACAGGGACACCGGGGAGCTGTTTTTT. This codes for CASSRDRDTGELFF.

The chain combines TRBV6-5 with TRBJ1-1; no clear D gene. Germline-derived CDR1 and CDR2 are MNHEY and SVGAGI. This CDR3 has 15 amino acids. Trimming removed 4 bases from V and 0 bases from J, with 12 bases in between. The CDR3 region has the DNA TGTGCCAGCAGTTTTAGGACGGCGTTGAACACTGAAGCTTTCTTT. Translation: CASSFRTALNTEAFF.

The chain recombines TRBV2 with TRBJ1-1, with D possibly TRBD1 on 5 matching bases. V was pared by 3 bases and J by 8 bases, with 16 bases between. The CDR3 covers 14 residues. Germline V gives CDR1 SNHLY, CDR2 FYNNEI. CDR3 bases: TGTGCCAGCAGTGAGGCTTATCGGGGGAAGGAAGCTTTCTTT. Translated: CASSEAYRGKEAFF. The full variable domain, with the rest looked up from reference TRBV2 and TRBJ1-1, is EPEVTQTPSHQVTQMGQEVILRCVPISNHLYFYWYRQILGQKVEFLVSFYNNEISEKSEIFDDQFSVERPDGSNFTLKIRSTKLEDSAMYFCASSEAYRGKEAFFGQGTRLTVV.

The rearrangement uses TRBV7-2 and TRBJ2-1; 12 bases line up with TRBD2. The germline gives CDR1 SGHTA, CDR2 FQGNSA. V shed 1 base and J 4 bases; nucleotides not matched to a gene: 11. This CDR3 is 19 amino acids long. CDR3 sequence (DNA): TGTGCCAGCAGCTTAGATGGGCTAGCGGGGGGGCTCCCTTACAATGAGCAGTTCTTC. It translates to CASSLDGLAGGLPYNEQFF.

The chain uses TRBV5-6 and TRBJ1-2; the match to TRBD1 covers 7 bases. Per the germline V gene, CDR1 is SGHDT and CDR2 is YYEEEE. V lost 2 bases to trimming and J lost 5 bases; unmatched junction nucleotides: 3. The CDR3 has 13 residues. The CDR3 is CASSLQGPYGYTF. The CDR3, as DNA: TGTGCCAGCAGCTTACAGGGGCCTTATGGCTACACCTTC.

This sequence joins TRBV2 and TRBJ1-3; no firm D call. The V gene's germline CDR1 is SNHLY and CDR2 FYNNEI. Trimming took 4 bases from V and 0 from J, leaving 7 bases between them. The CDR3 extends over 14 amino acids. CDR3 sequence reads: CASSVSLSGNTIYF. Here the CDR3 DNA reads TGTGCCAGCAGTGTCAGTCTCTCTGGAAACACCATATATTTT.

The gene calls are TRBV5-4 and TRBJ1-1; weak D call: TRBD1 (6 bases). The V end was cut by 7 bases, the J end by 10 bases, with 20 bases between. Germline CDR1 and CDR2: SGHNT and YYREEE (reference sequence). CDR3 length equals 13 residues. CDR3 in amino acids: CASREMAGALAFF. The CDR3 bases are TGTGCCAGCCGGGAAATGGCGGGGGCGTTAGCTTTCTTT.

V and J are TRBV29-1 and TRBJ2-7; D call uncertain. V was pared by 6 bases and J by 5 bases, with 17 bases between. Germline lookup yields CDR1 SQVTM and CDR2 ANQGSEA. The CDR3 has 13 amino acids. The CDR3 DNA reads TGCAGCGTAGAGGACGGGCCTTGGGACGAGCAGTACTTC. Amino acids: CSVEDGPWDEQYF.

The J gene is TRBJ1-1, the V gene TRBV7-4; unclear D gene. CDR1 is SGHVT, CDR2 SQSDAQ, per germline. V lost 4 bases to trimming and J lost 2 bases, with 11 bases between them. The CDR3 covers 14 residues. CDR3 protein: CASSCSWVNTEAFF. The DNA of the CDR3 is TGTGCCAGCAGCTGCTCATGGGTAAACACTGAAGCTTTCTTT.

The J gene is TRBJ1-2, the V gene TRBV5-1; D possibly corresponds to TRBD1 (5 bases). This CDR3 is 13 amino acids long. Germline CDR1 reads SGHRS; CDR2 reads YFSETQ. The V end was cut by 6 bases, the J end by 8 bases, with 17 bases between. The chain's CDR3 is CASTPGPSAGYTF. CDR3 in DNA: TGCGCCAGCACCCCGGGACCTTCGGCGGGCTACACCTTC.

The V gene is TRBV6-1, the J gene TRBJ2-1; TRBD1 aligns across 7 bases. The CDR3 runs to 14 residues. Germline CDR1 MNHNS, CDR2 SASEGT. J was trimmed by 6 bases and V by 8 bases; bases with no gene match: 10. CDR3 sequence: CASLSGQEVNEQFF. CDR3 sequence (DNA): TGTGCCAGCCTAAGTGGACAGGAGGTCAATGAGCAGTTCTTC.

This chain joins TRBV7-9 and TRBJ1-1; no definite D call. Germline assignment: CDR1 SEHNR and CDR2 FQNEAQ (reference sequence). This CDR3 comprises 14 residues. Trimming took 3 bases from V and 5 from J, leaving 13 bases between them. Here the CDR3 DNA reads TGTGCCAGCAGCTTTGAGGGCTCGAGAACTGAAGCTTTCTTT. This codes for CASSFEGSRTEAFF.

Only one count was recorded for this clone. J is TRBJ2-2 and V is TRBV2; tentative D call: TRBD1 (6 bases). V shed 6 bases and J shed 6 bases, with 14 bases lying between them. CDR3 length: 14 residues. Germline V gives CDR1 SNHLY, CDR2 FYNNEI. The CDR3 DNA follows: TGTGCCAGCAGAGTAGCTACAGGGTCCGGGGAGCTGTTTTTT. Amino acids: CASRVATGSGELFF.

This clone was counted a few times. V usage is TRBV28 and J usage is TRBJ2-7; D ambiguous. The CDR3 spans 13 residues. Germline values: CDR1 MDHEN, CDR2 SYDVKM. Deletions cut 6 bases from V and 4 bases from J, with 13 bases between. CDR3 sequence (DNA): TGTGCCAGCAGGACTGGGATAGGGTACGAGCAGTACTTC. Translating it yields CASRTGIGYEQYF.

The chain carries TRBV19 and TRBJ1-5; 8 bases line up with TRBD1. The germline V gene encodes CDR1 LNHDA and CDR2 SQIVND (reference sequence). The CDR3 contains 15 residues. Losses at the gene ends were 5 bases for V and 6 bases for J; bases not matched to a gene: 9. The CDR3 reads CASSLRQGTGQPQHF. The CDR3 DNA follows: TGTGCCAGTAGTCTCCGACAGGGGACAGGTCAGCCCCAGCATTTT. The full variable domain, its missing parts supplied by reference TRBV19 and TRBJ1-5, is DGGITQSPKYLFRKEGQNVTLSCEQNLNHDAMYWYRQDPGQGLRLIYYSQIVNDFQKGDIAEGYSVSREKKESFPLTVTSAQKNPTAFYLCASSLRQGTGQPQHFGDGTRLSIL.

This rearrangement joins TRBV19 to TRBJ1-1, with a tentative D call TRBD1 (5 bases). The CDR3 is 18 residues long. The germline V and J ends were trimmed by 3 bases and 0 bases, with 20 bases remaining between them. CDR1 is LNHDA, CDR2 SQIVND, per germline (reference sequence). The CDR3 region has the DNA TGTGCCAGTAGTATGGAGTACTTCCGGGACGGACTGAACACTGAAGCTTTCTTT. It specifies CASSMEYFRDGLNTEAFF.

The chain recombines TRBV19 with TRBJ2-7; D unresolved. Germline CDR1 is LNHDA and CDR2 is SQIVND (reference sequence). This CDR3 contains 13 residues. With 9 bases removed from V and 1 base from J, the gap between germline ends came to 13 bases. The CDR3 loop is CASMDGLSYEQYF. CDR3 sequence (DNA): TGTGCCAGCATGGACGGGTTATCCTACGAGCAGTACTTC.

J is TRBJ2-1 and V is TRBV6-5, with 11 bases aligning to TRBD2. The V and J ends lost 7 bases and 6 bases, in that order; junction bases with no gene match: 8. The CDR3 contains 15 residues. Germline CDR1 is MNHEY and CDR2 is SVGAGI. The CDR3 protein is CASKVAGGLRNEQFF. The CDR3 DNA reads as TGTGCCAGCAAGGTAGCGGGGGGGCTTCGCAATGAGCAGTTCTTC.

The chain is built from TRBV29-1 and TRBJ2-1; D unclear. Germline values: CDR1 SQVTM, CDR2 ANQGSEA. The CDR3 is 13 amino acids. Trimming shortened V by 6 bases and J by 5 bases, and 14 bases separated the two germline ends. CDR3 loop: CSVSGLKNNEQFF. DNA of the CDR3: TGCAGCGTCTCGGGCCTCAAAAACAATGAGCAGTTCTTC.

The chain links TRBV6-1 to TRBJ1-6, with 7 positions matching TRBD1. Germline lookup yields CDR1 MNHNS and CDR2 SASEGT. The CDR3 covers 15 residues. V was pared by 2 bases and J by 9 bases, with 7 bases of the junction left unmatched. This CDR3 is CASSELKAGGSPLHF. Written as DNA, the CDR3 is TGTGCCAGCAGTGAATTAAAAGCAGGGGGTTCACCCCTCCACTTT.

The CDR3 spells CASSDPPIYGYSPLHF. As DNA, the CDR3 is TGTGCCAGCAGTGATCCCCCTATATACGGATACTCACCCCTCCACTTT. The V and J genes are TRBV2 and TRBJ1-6; D is ambiguous. The germline gives CDR1 SNHLY, CDR2 FYNNEI. V lost 3 bases and J lost 10, with 19 bases in between. The CDR3 has 16 amino acids.

The gene calls are TRBV4-1 and TRBJ1-1; no firm D call. V lost 1 base to trimming and J lost 1 base, with 7 bases between them. The CDR3 covers 14 residues. Germline CDR1 reads MGHRA; CDR2 reads YSYEKL. The CDR3, as DNA: TGCGCCAGCAGCCAAGGATTTGAGAACACTGAAGCTTTCTTT. Translating gives CASSQGFENTEAFF.

This rearrangement joins TRBV9 to TRBJ2-7; D possibly uses TRBD1 or TRBD2 (5 bases each). The ends were cut back, 3 bases at V and 6 bases at J, with 22 bases in the middle. In germline, CDR1 is SGDLS, CDR2 YYNGEE. This CDR3 comprises 16 residues. This chain's CDR3 is CASSDGLEGSVGEQYF. The CDR3 coding sequence is TGTGCCAGCAGCGACGGACTCGAGGGGTCCGTTGGCGAGCAGTACTTC.

This sequence joins TRBV2 and TRBJ2-1; 9 nucleotides match TRBD2. J was trimmed by 10 bases and V by 6 bases; bases with no gene match: 4. CDR3 length: 12 amino acids. Germline CDR1 SNHLY, CDR2 FYNNEI. The CDR3 DNA reads TGTGCCAGCAGGCGGGGGGGCCACGAGCAGTTCTTC. It specifies CASRRGGHEQFF.

The chain couples TRBV18 to TRBJ1-1; tentative D call: TRBD1 (5 bases). Trimming cost V 6 bases and J 0 bases, with 8 bases left between them. CDR1 is KGHSH, CDR2 LQKENI, per germline. The CDR3 runs to 13 residues. In DNA form, the CDR3 reads TGTGCCAGCTCCCAGGGACTGAACACTGAAGCTTTCTTT. This sequence encodes CASSQGLNTEAFF.